The T cell receptor (beta chain) described here comes from a study of metastatic and nonmetastatic thyroid tumors. No treatment of any kind had been given to any patient before thyroid surgery. This CDR3 region has 18 residues. The V gene's germline CDR1 is DFQATT and CDR2 SNEGSKA (reference sequence). J was trimmed by 0 bases and V by 1 base; bases with no gene match: 13. TCRdb reprocessed the PCR reads using MiXCR. The sample holds approximately 23,000 clones, less than 45% seen once. Sequencing was done on a sample of blood. The V call is TRBV20-1, the J call TRBJ2-3; 7 bases are shared with TRBD2. The origin of this receptor is a male donor with papillary thyroid cancer or a benign thyroid nodule (not recorded which). Some clones in this sample may be carry-over from other donors' samples. For the CDR3, the DNA is TGCAGTGCTAGAGGGGAGGCGGGAGCAACTTCTAGCACAGATACGCAGTATTTT. Translating it yields CSARGEAGATSSTDTQYF.